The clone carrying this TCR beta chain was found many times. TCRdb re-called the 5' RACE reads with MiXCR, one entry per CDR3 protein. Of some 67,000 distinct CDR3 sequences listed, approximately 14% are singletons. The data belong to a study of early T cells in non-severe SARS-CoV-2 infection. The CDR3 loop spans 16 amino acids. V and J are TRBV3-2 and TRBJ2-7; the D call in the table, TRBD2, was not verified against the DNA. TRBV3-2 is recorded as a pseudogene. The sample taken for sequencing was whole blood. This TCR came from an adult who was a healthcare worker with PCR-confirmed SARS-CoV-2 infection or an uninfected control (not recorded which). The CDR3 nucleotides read TGTGCCAGCAGCCAAGAAGGGAGTCCAGGACCCTACGAGCAGTACTTC. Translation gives CASSQEGSPGPYEQYF.